This TCR beta chain appears in the sequencing data of a study of blood T cell repertoires in COVID-19. The wider study: The samples span acute and convalescent COVID-19 from the United States, Italy and Spain.

This CDR3 comprises 15 residues. V lost 7 bases to trimming and J lost 5 bases; unmatched junction nucleotides: 10. The V gene's germline CDR1 is SNHLY and CDR2 FYNNEI. The authors' processing: Amplification of reference gene primers provided the estimated nucleated cell counts. Profiling relied on immunoSEQ multiplex PCR, and the TCRdb table lists in-frame clones only, not all of them. That table is the source of V, J and clone size, and D and trimming were worked out from the DNA. The sample includes 95,000 to 110,000 clones, around 87% seen only once; the top ten take around 15%. This TCR came from a man aged 45-60 years with acute or convalescent COVID-19. This rearrangement joins TRBV2 to TRBJ2-3; 9 bases fit TRBD2. The sample taken for sequencing was peripheral blood. In DNA, the CDR3 is TGTGCCAGCAAAGACCCGGGACTAGCCAAAGATACGCAGTATTTT. Translating gives CASKDPGLAKDTQYF.